Presented here are 20 T cell receptor beta chains from one specimen sequenced in a study of cytomegalovirus exposure and HLA in healthy donors. The study ran its PCR with 60 Vbeta and 13 Jbeta primers. Using immunoSEQ multiplex PCR, the repertoire was profiled, and TCRdb retains in-frame clones only, with some absent. This sample's table has around 80,000 clones. The sequencing input was PBMCs. The receptors here all came from a man between 40 and 49 years old in good health and CMV-seronegative.

The rearrangement links TRBV2 to TRBJ2-5; D gene ambiguous. The end of the DNA aligns better with TRBJ2-7, so the J call may be wrong. CDR3 size: 15 residues. CDR1 and CDR2 (germline): SNHLY, FYNNEI. The CDR3 DNA is TGTGCCAGCAGTGAAGTAGACTCCTCTACATACGAGCAGTACTTC. Protein sequence: CASSEVDSSTYEQYF.

The CDR3 is CASSSRTGANEQFF. The CDR3 DNA reads TGTGCCAGCAGCTCACGGACAGGGGCCAATGAGCAGTTCTTC. This chain joins TRBV5-4 and TRBJ2-1; 9 bases match TRBD1. The CDR3 is 14 residues long. From germline, CDR1 is SGHNT and CDR2 YYREEE (reference sequence). V shed 3 bases, J shed 6 bases, and the junction held 4 bases outside the gene matches.

The V call is TRBV27, the J call TRBJ2-3, with TRBD2 identical over 13 bases. Germline CDR1 and CDR2: MNHEY and SMNVEV (reference sequence). With 6 bases clipped from V and 11 bases from J, the junction kept 5 bases outside the gene matches. This CDR3 has 13 residues. The CDR3 is CASRPGLAGKQYF. The CDR3 DNA is TGTGCCAGCAGGCCGGGACTAGCGGGAAAGCAGTATTTT.

This chain uses TRBV6-5 with TRBJ1-2; D gene unclear. Trimming removed 0 bases from V and 1 base from J, with 9 bases in between. The length of the CDR3 is 15 residues. Germline V gene sequence: CDR1 MNHEY, CDR2 SVGAGI. CDR3 coding DNA: TGTGCCAGCAGTTACTCGAGAACGGTTAACTATGGCTACACCTTC. It translates to CASSYSRTVNYGYTF.

The chain employs TRBV5-1 and TRBJ2-1, with 9 positions matching TRBD2. The V gene end was trimmed by 0 bases and the J gene end by 10 bases; junction bases not matched to a gene: 8. The CDR3 contains 15 residues. The germline V gene has CDR1 SGHRS and CDR2 YFSETQ. The CDR3: CASSLEGREGREQFF. CDR3 DNA: TGCGCCAGCAGCTTGGAGGGGCGGGAGGGCCGAGAGCAGTTCTTC.

The rearrangement uses TRBV9 and TRBJ2-2; TRBD2 is a possible D gene (7 bases). The CDR3 is 16 residues long. CDR1 is SGDLS, CDR2 YYNGEE, per germline. V gave up 3 bases and J gave up 1 base, with 13 bases separating them. The CDR3 loop reads CASSGGGLGNTGELFF. As DNA, the CDR3 is TGTGCCAGCAGCGGGGGGGGGCTCGGGAACACCGGGGAGCTGTTTTTT.

The rearrangement joins TRBV5-1 to TRBJ1-1; perhaps TRBD1 as D (5 bases). CDR1 and CDR2 (germline): SGHRS, YFSETQ. The V and J ends lost 1 base and 0 bases respectively, with 7 bases between them. This CDR3 spans 14 amino acids. In DNA, the CDR3 is TGCGCCAGCAGCTTGCAGGGTATGAACACTGAAGCTTTCTTT. Translated: CASSLQGMNTEAFF.

The chain combines TRBV27 with TRBJ2-5; TRBD1 matches 7 bases. The end of the DNA fits TRBJ2-7 better, so the J call may be wrong. The CDR3 totals 13 residues. Germline V gene lookup returns CDR1 MNHEY and CDR2 SMNVEV (reference sequence). The CDR3 DNA follows: TGTGCCAGCAGTCGGGACAGCTCCTACGAGCAGTACTTC. It specifies CASSRDSSYEQYF.

The CDR3 bases are TGTGCCAGCAGCCGCCGACAGGGCTCAGCAGATACGCAGTATTTT. It yields the protein CASSRRQGSADTQYF. The chain employs TRBV7-9 and TRBJ2-3; 7 nucleotides line up with TRBD1. The germline V gene encodes CDR1 SEHNR and CDR2 FQNEAQ (reference sequence). This CDR3 has 15 residues. V gave up 5 bases and J gave up 4 bases; unmatched junction bases: 9.

The chain employs TRBV11-3 and TRBJ2-3; D is unclear. This CDR3 is built from 12 residues. Between the trimmed V and J ends, which lost 5 bases and 1 base, there was a span of 4 bases. Germline CDR1 is SGHNT and CDR2 is YENEEA. The CDR3, as DNA: TGTGCCAGCAGCCGGGGCACAGATACGCAGTATTTT. Translated, it gives CASSRGTDTQYF.

The rearrangement links TRBV7-2 to TRBJ2-5, with 12 positions matching TRBD2. CDR1 SGHTA and CDR2 FQGNSA come from the germline V gene. Germline trimming cut 5 bases from V and 2 bases from J; bases unmatched to any gene: 6. The CDR3 spans 16 residues. For the CDR3, the DNA is TGTGCCAGCAGCACGACTAGCGGGGGCCCACAAGAGACCCAGTACTTC. Residues: CASSTTSGGPQETQYF.

The V and J genes are TRBV7-9 and TRBJ1-1, with 8 positions matching TRBD1. The CDR3 loop spans 15 amino acids. The V and J ends lost 5 bases and 2 bases, in that order; junction bases with no gene match: 7. Germline CDR1 is SEHNR and CDR2 is FQNEAQ (reference sequence). This CDR3 is CASSPGTGGNTEAFF. CDR3 nucleotide sequence: TGTGCCAGCAGCCCCGGGACAGGCGGCAACACTGAAGCTTTCTTT.

This chain joins TRBV7-8 and TRBJ2-1; a weak D match, TRBD1 (6 bases). The CDR3 contains 15 residues. V dropped 3 bases and J dropped 2 bases, with 11 bases sitting between them. Germline V gene sequence: CDR1 SGHVS, CDR2 FQNEAQ. CDR3 bases: TGTGCCAGCAGCTTTGCAGGGGTCCCCTACAATGAGCAGTTCTTC. Residues: CASSFAGVPYNEQFF.

The genes are TRBV19 and TRBJ2-7; 9 bases line up with TRBD2. The V gene end was trimmed by 9 bases and the J gene end by 6 bases; junction bases not matched to a gene: 15. The germline gives CDR1 LNHDA, CDR2 SQIVND (reference sequence). The CDR3 is 15 residues long. CDR3 bases: TGTGCCAGCTGCCTTCGGGCTAGCGGGACTTGCGAGCAGTACTTC. This gives the protein CASCLRASGTCEQYF. The whole variable domain, remainder taken from reference TRBV19 and TRBJ2-7, is DGGITQSPKYLFRKEGQNVTLSCEQNLNHDAMYWYRQDPGQGLRLIYYSQIVNDFQKGDIAEGYSVSREKKESFPLTVTSAQKNPTAFYLCASCLRASGTCEQYFGPGTRLTVT.

The J gene is TRBJ2-5, the V gene TRBV6-6; 7 positions match TRBD1. The CDR3 runs to 16 residues. Trimming took 0 bases from V and 4 from J; bases not matched to a gene: 8. Germline CDR1 MNHNY, CDR2 SVGAGI (reference sequence). The CDR3 DNA reads TGTGCCAGCAGTTACTCGTGGTACAGGGGTCGAGAGACCCAGTACTTC. Residues: CASSYSWYRGRETQYF.

CDR3 sequence (DNA): TGTGCCAGCAGTTACAGCTCACAGAGCTACGAGCAGTACTTC. It translates to CASSYSSQSYEQYF. This chain connects TRBV6-6 to TRBJ2-7, with D unclear. This CDR3 spans 14 amino acids. The V gene lost 2 bases and the J gene lost 3 bases, with 11 bases spanning the gap. Per germline, CDR1 MNHNY and CDR2 SVGAGI (reference sequence).

The chain has TRBV28 and TRBJ2-7, with a possible D match to TRBD2 (7 bases). CDR1 MDHEN and CDR2 SYDVKM come from the germline V gene. This CDR3 spans 15 amino acids. The V end lost 1 base, the J end lost 0 bases, and 10 bases lay between the germline ends. The CDR3 loop reads CASSLYRGASYEQYF. As DNA, the CDR3 is TGTGCCAGCAGTTTATATCGGGGGGCCTCCTACGAGCAGTACTTC.

The chain uses TRBV6-1 and TRBJ2-5; TRBD1 agrees at 7 bases. This CDR3 is 14 amino acids long. Losses at the gene ends were 4 bases for V and 5 bases for J; bases not matched to a gene: 7. CDR1 and CDR2 (germline): MNHNS, SASEGT. CDR3 DNA: TGTGCCAGCAGTGGGGAAGACAGGGTGGAGACCCAGTACTTC. As protein: CASSGEDRVETQYF.

J is TRBJ2-7 and V is TRBV19, with TRBD1 as a possible D gene (6 bases). Germline CDR1 LNHDA, CDR2 SQIVND (reference sequence). The CDR3 covers 15 residues. The V and J ends lost 6 bases and 1 base respectively, with 16 bases between them. The CDR3 region is CASRQSGTKSYEQYF. The CDR3 DNA sequence: TGTGCCAGTAGGCAATCCGGGACAAAATCCTACGAGCAGTACTTC.

The CDR3, as DNA: TGTGCCACCCGACAGGGGGCAACCTACAATGAGCAGTTCTTC. It yields the protein CATRQGATYNEQFF. The genes are TRBV2 and TRBJ2-1, with 10 bases identical to TRBD1. Looked up from germline, CDR1 is SNHLY and CDR2 is FYNNEI. This CDR3 has 14 amino acids. Trimming at V came to 10 bases and at J to 2 bases, leaving 5 bases not matched to a gene.